The entry below gives a single T cell receptor beta chain sequence along with its context. These data come from a study of blood T cell repertoires in COVID-19. V lost 2 bases and J lost 10, with 6 bases in between. This CDR3 has 11 amino acids. CDR1 is LGHDT, CDR2 YNNKEL, per germline (reference sequence). In the authors' workflow: By means of reference gene primer amplification, nucleated cell counts were estimated. Repertoires were generated with immunoSEQ multiplex PCR, while TCRdb's copy carries only in-frame clones and drops some. V, J and clone size are taken as reported in that table, and D and trimming were inferred from the DNA itself. The sample consists of over 75,000 clones, more than 65% of them appearing once.

This sequence joins TRBV3-1 (or the pseudogene TRBV3-2) and TRBJ2-1, with D unclear. The sample consisted of peripheral blood. The sequence came from a woman aged 45-60 years with acute or convalescent COVID-19. The CDR3 bases are TGTGCCAGCAGCCAATCCTTAGAGCAGTTCTTC. Translation gives CASSQSLEQFF.